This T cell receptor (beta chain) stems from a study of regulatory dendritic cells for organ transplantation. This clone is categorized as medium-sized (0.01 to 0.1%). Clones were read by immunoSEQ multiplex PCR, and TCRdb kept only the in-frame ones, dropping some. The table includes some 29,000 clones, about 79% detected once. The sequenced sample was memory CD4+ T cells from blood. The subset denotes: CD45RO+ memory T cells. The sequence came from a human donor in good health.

The CDR3 DNA sequence: TGTGCCAGCAGCGCCGGACAGTCTTCTGGCTCCTACGAGCAGTACTTC. Its protein is CASSAGQSSGSYEQYF. The chain couples TRBV5-4 to TRBJ2-7; D possibly corresponds to TRBD1 (6 bases). CDR3 length: 16 residues. Germline assignment: CDR1 SGHNT and CDR2 YYREEE (reference sequence). Between the trimmed V and J ends, which lost 4 bases and 0 bases, there was a span of 17 bases.